This T cell receptor beta chain came from a study of identical twins. Study-wide results and caveats: Invariant MAIT and iNKT cells may have partly biased zero-insertion analyses. When twins shared out-of-frame alpha sequences, those sequences had excess low generation probability.

In TCRdb, the 5' RACE reads were re-called with MiXCR into one record per CDR3 protein. The sample yields fewer than 450,000 distinct CDR3 sequences, 9% to 10% seen once. This CDR3 contains 15 residues. With V trimmed by 11 bases and J by 2 bases, 12 bases remained unmatched. Looked up from germline, CDR1 is LGHNT and CDR2 is FRNRAP. There are a few counts of this clonotype. What it binds is unknown. This TCR derives from a woman in her fifties or sixties in good health. Sequencing was performed on naive T cells sorted from blood. This rearrangement joins TRBV12-5 to TRBJ2-3; 8 bases align to TRBD2. CDR3 nucleotide sequence: TGTGCTCGGGAGGGGCTCACCGGATTCACAGATACGCAGTATTTT. Its translation: CAREGLTGFTDTQYF.